This is a list of T cell receptor beta chains from one sample in a study of blood T cell repertoires in COVID-19. The method was immunoSEQ multiplex PCR; TCRdb's version includes in-frame clones alone and lacks a portion of them. The sample consists of roughly 120,000 clones, about 81% of them appearing once. The specimen sequenced was peripheral blood. The receptors shown here come from a man aged 65 to 85 with acute or convalescent COVID-19. The CDR3 runs from the conserved cysteine through the conserved F or W. A D gene is named only where the DNA matches it firmly. Where a row states a size, it is once, few, many or the class of an expanded clone; other rows omit it.

V: TRBV29-1
size: .
D: TRBD1
J: TRBJ1-1
DNA: TGCAGCGCCCGGGGACAGTTGAACACTGAAGCTTTCTTT
CDR3: CSARGQLNTEAFF

V: TRBV24-1
size: .
D: .
J: TRBJ1-5
DNA: TGTGCCACCCAGGAGACCACCCCCGGGGGCAATCAGCCCCAGCATTTT
CDR3: CATQETTPGGNQPQHF

V: TRBV5-1
size: once
D: TRBD1
J: TRBJ2-3
DNA: TGCGCCAGCAGCTTGGGACAGGGTGCAGATACGCAGTATTTT
CDR3: CASSLGQGADTQYF

V: TRBV10-3
size: .
D: .
J: TRBJ1-6
DNA: TGTGCCATCAGTGAGTCTGTCCCGACAGTCAATTCACCCCTCCACTTT
CDR3: CAISESVPTVNSPLHF

V: TRBV29-1
size: .
D: .
J: TRBJ1-1
DNA: TGCAGCGTACGTTACCTCAGGGGCGCGGAGAACACTGAAGCTTTCTTT
CDR3: CSVRYLRGAENTEAFF

V: TRBV5-4
size: .
D: TRBD1
J: TRBJ2-7
DNA: TGTGCCAGCAGCTCACGGACAGGGTTCATCAACGAGCAGTACTTC
CDR3: CASSSRTGFINEQYF

V: TRBV5-4
size: .
D: .
J: TRBJ2-2
DNA: TGTGCCAGCAGCTTCTCCGGGACACTAACCGGGGAGCTGTTTTTT
CDR3: CASSFSGTLTGELFF

V: TRBV18
size: few
D: TRBD1
J: TRBJ1-2
DNA: TGTGCCAGCTCACCTACAGGGGACCATGGCTACACCTTC
CDR3: CASSPTGDHGYTF

V: TRBV5-1
size: .
D: TRBD1
J: TRBJ2-3
DNA: TGCGCCAGCGGGCAGGGGGCAGTTTTAGATACGCAGTATTTT
CDR3: CASGQGAVLDTQYF

V: TRBV30
size: few
D: TRBD1
J: TRBJ1-1
DNA: TGTGCCTGGAGAGCAGGGGGCACTGAAGCTTTCTTT
CDR3: CAWRAGGTEAFF

V: TRBV18
size: .
D: .
J: TRBJ1-3
DNA: TGTGCCAGCTCCAGAACTAGGGATTCTGGAAACACCATATATTTT
CDR3: CASSRTRDSGNTIYF

V: TRBV7-8
size: .
D: TRBD1
J: TRBJ1-1
DNA: TGTGCCAGCAGCTTAACACAGGGGGCTGGCACTGAAGCTTTCTTT
CDR3: CASSLTQGAGTEAFF

V: TRBV4-1
size: few
D: TRBD2
J: TRBJ2-4
DNA: TGCGCCAGCAGCCAATTAGCGGGGGGGATAATCCTAGCCAAAAACATTCAGTACTTC
CDR3: CASSQLAGGIILAKNIQYF

V: TRBV12-3/TRBV12-4
size: .
D: TRBD1
J: TRBJ1-2
DNA: TGTGCCAGCAGTTACGGACAGGTCGGTAGCTACACCTTC
CDR3: CASSYGQVGSYTF

V: TRBV19
size: .
D: TRBD1
J: TRBJ1-6
DNA: TGTGCCAGTAGTAACCCGGGACAGGGGAATTCACCCCTCCACTTT
CDR3: CASSNPGQGNSPLHF

V: TRBV5-1
size: once
D: TRBD2
J: TRBJ2-1
DNA: TGCGCCAGCAGCCTGCAGACTAGCGGGGGTTACAATGAGCAGTTCTTC
CDR3: CASSLQTSGGYNEQFF

V: TRBV5-1
size: .
D: .
J: TRBJ2-3
DNA: TGCGCCAGCAGCCCACGGGGAGGAGACCCCACAGATACGCAGTATTTT
CDR3: CASSPRGGDPTDTQYF

V: TRBV15
size: .
D: .
J: TRBJ1-4
DNA: TGTGCCACCAGCAGGGCCCCAACTAATGAAAAACTGTTTTTT
CDR3: CATSRAPTNEKLFF

V: TRBV4-2
size: .
D: .
J: TRBJ1-1
DNA: TGTGCCAGCAGCCAGGACCCAGGGGAGGGTGACGCTTTCTTT
CDR3: CASSQDPGEGDAFF

V: TRBV2
size: .
D: .
J: TRBJ1-5
DNA: TGTGCCAGCAGAAGCCCGCGGGGCAATCAGCCCCAGCATTTT
CDR3: CASRSPRGNQPQHF

V: TRBV10-3
size: .
D: .
J: TRBJ1-5
DNA: TGTGCCATCCGGGAGGCGACGGGGTTGCCCCAGCATTTT
CDR3: CAIREATGLPQHF

V: TRBV5-1
size: .
D: TRBD2
J: TRBJ2-7
DNA: TGCGCCAGCAGCTCTAGCGGGCTCTACGAGCAGTACTTC
CDR3: CASSSSGLYEQYF

V: TRBV11-2
size: .
D: TRBD2
J: TRBJ2-3
DNA: TGTGCCAGCAGCTTTCCAGCGGGAGCAGATACGCAGTATTTT
CDR3: CASSFPAGADTQYF

V: TRBV28
size: .
D: .
J: TRBJ1-1
DNA: TGTGCCAGCAGTTTACGGGAGAACACTGAAGCTTTCTTT
CDR3: CASSLRENTEAFF

V: TRBV29-1
size: .
D: .
J: TRBJ1-1
DNA: TGCAGCGTTGAAGATCAGGGCAGACTTTCCCTCACTGAAGCTTTCTTT
CDR3: CSVEDQGRLSLTEAFF

V: TRBV25-1
size: .
D: TRBD1
J: TRBJ1-2
DNA: TGTGCCAGCAGGGGCACAGGGGTAAACTATGGCTACACCTTC
CDR3: CASRGTGVNYGYTF

V: TRBV5-1
size: .
D: .
J: TRBJ2-7
DNA: TGCGCCAGCAGCTTGGTAGGGGGAGCGGTCTACGAGCAGTACTTC
CDR3: CASSLVGGAVYEQYF

V: TRBV29-1
size: .
D: TRBD1
J: TRBJ2-1
DNA: TGCAGCGCTGCTCCTGGACAGGGCATGGGGGAGCAGTTCTTC
CDR3: CSAAPGQGMGEQFF

V: TRBV2
size: .
D: TRBD2
J: TRBJ2-2
DNA: TGTGCCAGCAGGCAGGGCGGGGGGTACACCGGGGAGCTGTTTTTT
CDR3: CASRQGGGYTGELFF

V: TRBV11-2
size: once
D: TRBD1
J: TRBJ1-1
DNA: TGTGCCAGCACCTTCTCTCTGTCCCGGGACAGCGAAGCTTTCTTT
CDR3: CASTFSLSRDSEAFF

V: TRBV19
size: .
D: .
J: TRBJ1-6
DNA: TGTGCCAGTAGTATAGGACAGAATAATTCACCCCTCCACTTT
CDR3: CASSIGQNNSPLHF

V: TRBV4-1
size: .
D: TRBD2
J: TRBJ2-4
DNA: TGCGCCAGCAGCCAAGATCTGGTTAGCGGGAGGGCCGCGGCCAAAAACATTCAGTACTTC
CDR3: CASSQDLVSGRAAAKNIQYF

V: TRBV5-6
size: once
D: .
J: TRBJ2-7
DNA: TGTGCCAGCAGCTTGGTGGACAGATACGAGCAGTACTTC
CDR3: CASSLVDRYEQYF

V: TRBV11-2
size: .
D: TRBD2
J: TRBJ2-5
DNA: TGTGCCAGCAGGCGGGCCGGGACTAGCGGACAAGAGACCCAGTACTTC
CDR3: CASRRAGTSGQETQYF

V: TRBV19
size: .
D: TRBD1
J: TRBJ1-2
DNA: TGTGCCAGTAGTACCCCGACAGGGCCAAACTATGGCTACACCTTC
CDR3: CASSTPTGPNYGYTF

V: TRBV5-4
size: .
D: .
J: TRBJ1-2
DNA: TGTGCCAGCAGCTTACAGGGATCTCGGGGCTATGGCTACACCTTC
CDR3: CASSLQGSRGYGYTF

V: TRBV5-1
size: .
D: TRBD2
J: TRBJ2-2
DNA: TGCGCCAGCAGCCCGGGCGGGGGACTCACCGGGGAGCTGTTTTTT
CDR3: CASSPGGGLTGELFF

V: TRBV19
size: .
D: TRBD1
J: TRBJ1-5
DNA: TGTGCCAGTAGCGACAGGGCTAATCAGCCCCAGCATTTT
CDR3: CASSDRANQPQHF

V: TRBV6-5
size: .
D: TRBD1
J: TRBJ1-1
DNA: TGTGCCAGCAGTCATCCGACAGGGGGGAACACTGAAGCTTTCTTT
CDR3: CASSHPTGGNTEAFF

V: TRBV10-3
size: .
D: .
J: TRBJ2-2
DNA: TGTGCCACCCGTGGGGCAGGGCACATGAACACCGGGGAGCTGTTTTTT
CDR3: CATRGAGHMNTGELFF

V: TRBV11-2
size: .
D: TRBD1
J: TRBJ2-2
DNA: TGTGCCAGCAGCCCAAGTGGGACAGGGGGATATGGCGGGGAGCTGTTTTTT
CDR3: CASSPSGTGGYGGELFF

V: TRBV12-3/TRBV12-4
size: .
D: .
J: TRBJ1-1
DNA: TGTGCCACTCTACGCAGCGGGAACACTGAAGCTTTCTTT
CDR3: CATLRSGNTEAFF

V: TRBV28
size: .
D: .
J: TRBJ2-7
DNA: TGTGCCAGCAGTTTATCGGGATACGAGCAGTACTTC
CDR3: CASSLSGYEQYF

V: TRBV5-4
size: .
D: TRBD2
J: TRBJ2-1
DNA: TGTGCCAGCAGCTTTAGCGGGGGGGCGGCGAATGAGCAGTTCTTC
CDR3: CASSFSGGAANEQFF

V: TRBV18
size: .
D: .
J: TRBJ2-7
DNA: TGTGCCAGCTCACCCTCCCGGGCCTACGAGCAGTACTTC
CDR3: CASSPSRAYEQYF